This TCR beta chain was retrieved from a study of T cell responses to AZD1222 COVID-19 vaccine. Measured with immunoSEQ multiplex PCR; TCRdb has only the in-frame clones, and not every one. Of fewer than 130,000 clones listed, approximately 94% are singletons. This clonotype originated in an adult who received the AZD1222 COVID-19 vaccine. The source was peripheral blood, collected 28 days after the second AZD1222 dose.

CDR3 amino acids: CASSVGLRSGSSYNEQFF. CDR3 bases: TGTGCCAGCAGCGTTGGCCTGAGGAGCGGGAGCTCCTACAATGAGCAGTTCTTC. The chain couples TRBV5-5 to TRBJ2-1; 8 bases align to TRBD2. The CDR3 is 18 amino acids. The germline V gene has CDR1 SGHKS and CDR2 YYEKEE (reference sequence). After removal of 4 bases from V and 0 bases from J, the junction contained 12 bases not matched to a gene.